The T cell receptor (beta chain) described here comes from a study of blood T cell repertoires in COVID-19. Libraries were prepared by immunoSEQ multiplex PCR; TCRdb keeps only in-frame clonotypes and omits some of them. The data hold 250,000 or so clones, with about 80% observed a single time. This sequence originates from a middle-aged man who had recovered from COVID-19. The sequenced sample was PBMCs or T cells enriched from blood (not recorded which).

This CDR3 reads CASSLSGTDLDEAFF. The CDR3 region has the DNA TGCGCCAGCAGCCTATCCGGGACAGACCTTGATGAAGCTTTCTTT. The V call is TRBV4-1, the J call TRBJ1-1; the match to TRBD1 covers 7 bases. Trimming cost V 4 bases and J 7 bases; bases outside gene matches: 12. Germline CDR1 is MGHRA and CDR2 is YSYEKL. The CDR3 runs 15 residues.